This paragraph covers one TCR beta chain sequence. Per germline, CDR1 LNHDA and CDR2 SQIVND (reference sequence). The length of the CDR3 is 13 residues. J was trimmed by 6 bases and V by 10 bases; bases with no gene match: 8. The data stem from a study of blood T cell repertoires in COVID-19. Study at large: Collection of acute and convalescent COVID-19 samples took place in the United States, Italy and Spain. PBMCs, B-cell-depleted T cells, or T cells were the source of the cDNA or gDNA that made up the material.

Patients in Seattle were enrolled during active infection, then followed longitudinally. The method was immunoSEQ multiplex PCR; TCRdb's version includes in-frame clones alone and lacks a portion of them. Here the sample spans 130,000 or so clones, roughly three quarters being singletons. V and J are TRBV19 and TRBJ2-1, with 8 bases that match TRBD2. The specimen sequenced was peripheral blood. This TCR was recovered from an older woman with COVID-19, enrolled during active disease. The CDR3 protein is CATGTRAPNEQFF. Written as DNA, the CDR3 is TGTGCCACAGGGACTAGGGCCCCCAATGAGCAGTTCTTC.